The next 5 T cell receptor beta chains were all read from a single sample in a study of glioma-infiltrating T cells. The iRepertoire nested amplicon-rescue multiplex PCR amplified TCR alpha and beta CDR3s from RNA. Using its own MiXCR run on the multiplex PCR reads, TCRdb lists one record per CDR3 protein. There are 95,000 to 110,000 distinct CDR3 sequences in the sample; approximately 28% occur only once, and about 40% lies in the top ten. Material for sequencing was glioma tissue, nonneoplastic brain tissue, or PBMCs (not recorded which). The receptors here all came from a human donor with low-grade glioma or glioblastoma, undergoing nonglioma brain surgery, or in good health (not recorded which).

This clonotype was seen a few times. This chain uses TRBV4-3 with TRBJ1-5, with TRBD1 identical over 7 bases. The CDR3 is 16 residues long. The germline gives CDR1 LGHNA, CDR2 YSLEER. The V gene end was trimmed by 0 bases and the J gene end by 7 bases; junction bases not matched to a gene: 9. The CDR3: CASSQDLTGSTQPQHF. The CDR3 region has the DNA TGCGCCAGCAGCCAAGATCTGACAGGGAGCACCCAGCCCCAGCATTTT.

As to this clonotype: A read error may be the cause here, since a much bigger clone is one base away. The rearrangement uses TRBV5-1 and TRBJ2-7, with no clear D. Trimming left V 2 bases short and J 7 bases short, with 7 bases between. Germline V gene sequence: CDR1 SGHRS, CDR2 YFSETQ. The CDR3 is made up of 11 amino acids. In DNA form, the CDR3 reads TGCGCCAGCAGCTTCAGTGGGGAGCAGTACTTC. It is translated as CASSFSGEQYF. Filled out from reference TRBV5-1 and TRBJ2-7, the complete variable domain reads KAGVTQTPRYLIKTRGQQVTLSCSPISGHRSVSWYQQTPGQGLQFLFEYFSETQRNKGNFPGRFSGRQFSNSRSEMNVSTLELGDSALYLCASSFSGEQYFGPGTRLTVT.

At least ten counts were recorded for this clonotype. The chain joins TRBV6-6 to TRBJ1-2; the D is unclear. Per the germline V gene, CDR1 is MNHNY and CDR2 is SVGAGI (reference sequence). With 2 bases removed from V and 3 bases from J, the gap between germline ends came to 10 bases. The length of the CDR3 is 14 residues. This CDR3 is CASSYRGRHYGYTF. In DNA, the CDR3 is TGTGCCAGCAGTTACCGGGGTCGCCACTATGGCTACACCTTC.

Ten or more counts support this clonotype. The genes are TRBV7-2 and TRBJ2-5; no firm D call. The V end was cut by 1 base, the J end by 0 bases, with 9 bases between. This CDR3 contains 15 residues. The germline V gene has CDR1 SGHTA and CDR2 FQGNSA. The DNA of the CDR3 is TGTGCCAGCAGCTTAGGCCTAGGGTACCAAGAGACCCAGTACTTC. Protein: CASSLGLGYQETQYF.

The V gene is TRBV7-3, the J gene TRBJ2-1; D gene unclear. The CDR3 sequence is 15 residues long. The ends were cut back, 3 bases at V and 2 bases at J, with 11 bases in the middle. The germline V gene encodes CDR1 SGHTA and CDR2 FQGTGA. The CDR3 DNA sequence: TGTGCCAGCAGCTTCTTCGGTGATACCTACAATGAGCAGTTCTTC. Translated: CASSFFGDTYNEQFF.